The rows below give T cell receptor beta chains drawn from one sample of a study of vaccination and CD4 T cells after COVID-19. These receptors lack a known antigen. TCRdb fed the PCR reads into MiXCR, producing one record per CDR3 protein. Of 10,000 or so distinct CDR3 sequences listed, 66% are singletons. Sequences were obtained from CD4+ T cells from blood, cultured in vitro. These receptors came from a human donor who had recovered from COVID-19. The CDR3 runs from the conserved cysteine through the conserved F or W. D genes are given only for firm matches. Clone size is not always given. Where it is, it says once, few, many or a class for expanded clones.

d_call clone_size j_call v_call cdr3_nt cdr3_aa
. . TRBJ1-5 TRBV10-2 TGCGCCAGCAACCCGGGACAAGTCAATCAGCCCCAGCATTTT CASNPGQVNQPQHF
. . TRBJ1-2 TRBV29-1 TGCAGCGCACATACAGGGAACTATGGCTACACCTTC CSAHTGNYGYTF
. . TRBJ2-3 TRBV10-3 TGTGCCATCAGCTTAGGGGATACGCAGTATTTT CAISLGDTQYF
. . TRBJ1-3 TRBV20-1 TGCAGTGCTAGAGATGGATCGGGGAACTCTGGAAACACCATATATTTT CSARDGSGNSGNTIYF
. . TRBJ2-1 TRBV18 TGTGCCAGCTCACCACCTGGGACCCCGAGGAATGAGCAGTTCTTC CASSPPGTPRNEQFF
TRBD1 . TRBJ1-5 TRBV19 TGTGCCAGTAGGGAGCGGGGACAGGGTTCCAATCAGCCCCAGCATTTT CASRERGQGSNQPQHF
TRBD1 few TRBJ1-1 TRBV20-1 TGCAGTGCTAGATCCGCCGGGACAGGAAACACTGAAGCTTTCTTT CSARSAGTGNTEAFF
. . TRBJ1-1 TRBV6-1 TGTGCCAGCTTTATCGGGAACACTGAAGCTTTCTTT CASFIGNTEAFF
. . TRBJ1-3 TRBV25-1 TGTGCCAGCACTGACGGGTACTCTGGAAACACCATATATTTT CASTDGYSGNTIYF
. . TRBJ2-1 TRBV7-2 TGTGCCAGCCCCAAGGAGGGACGGCCAATTTCGAGCTCCTACAATGAGCAGTTCTTC CASPKEGRPISSSYNEQFF
. medium-sized TRBJ1-1 TRBV6-4 TGTGCCAGCAAACAGGGACCTTTTGTGAACACTGAAGCTTTCTTT CASKQGPFVNTEAFF
. . TRBJ1-2 TRBV27 TGTGCCAGCAGTTTATCGGCGGCAGGGCACTATGGCTACACCTTC CASSLSAAGHYGYTF
. . TRBJ2-2 TRBV19 TGTGCCAGTAGTGCCCCCCGTCGGGAGCTGTTTTTT CASSAPRRELFF
. . TRBJ2-2 TRBV20-1 TGCAGTGCTAGATTAGGGGCGGCCACCGGGGAGCTGTTTTTT CSARLGAATGELFF
TRBD1 . TRBJ1-5 TRBV28 TGTGCCAGCAGCAGAGCAGGGGGGGGCAATCAGCCCCAGCATTTT CASSRAGGGNQPQHF
. . TRBJ1-2 TRBV6-2/TRBV6-3 TGTGCCAGCAGTAAACAGGGAGGGTACGGCTACACCTTC CASSKQGGYGYTF
. . TRBJ2-4 TRBV6-2/TRBV6-3 TGTGCCAGCAGTAGGACTTCAGGCTCCCCAGCCAAAAACATTCAGTACTTC CASSRTSGSPAKNIQYF
. . TRBJ1-2 TRBV27 TGTGCCAGCAGCAATTACAGAGCTAACTATGGCTACACCTTC CASSNYRANYGYTF
. few TRBJ1-3 TRBV6-1 TGTGCCAGCAGCGCAGCAGGGGCAGGTGGAAACACCATATATTTT CASSAAGAGGNTIYF
. . TRBJ2-7 TRBV27 TGTGCCAGCAGTCCCCTGGGACCTTACGAGCAGTACTTC CASSPLGPYEQYF
. . TRBJ1-2 TRBV6-2/TRBV6-3 TGTGCCAGCAGGTATGAAGACGGGGATTATGGCTACACCTTC CASRYEDGDYGYTF
TRBD1 . TRBJ1-5 TRBV19 TGTGCCACCGCGACAGGGGGCAATCAGCCCCAGCATTTT CATATGGNQPQHF
. few TRBJ2-2 TRBV6-1 TGTGCCAGCAGTACCGCGGGGGCAGGCACCGGGGAGCTGTTTTTT CASSTAGAGTGELFF
. . TRBJ1-6 TRBV21-1 TGTGCCAGCTGGGAATCACCCCTCCACTTT CASWESPLHF
. . TRBJ1-6 TRBV30 TGTGCCTGGAGGCCGGGACCGAGACTCTATAATTCACCCCTCCACTTT CAWRPGPRLYNSPLHF
. . TRBJ2-7 TRBV7-2 TGTGCCAGCAGCCTCGGACAACACTACGAGCAGTACTTC CASSLGQHYEQYF
. . TRBJ1-2 TRBV18 TGTGCCAGCTCACCAGCCGAAAACTATGGCTACACCTTC CASSPAENYGYTF
TRBD1 . TRBJ2-1 TRBV11-3 TGTGCCAGCAGCTTAGACGGGACAGGGGATTCCTTCTACTACAATGAGCAGTTCTTC CASSLDGTGDSFYYNEQFF
TRBD1 . TRBJ1-3 TRBV28 TGTGCCAGCAGTTGGGGGACAGGGCCCAAATATTTT CASSWGTGPKYF
TRBD1 . TRBJ1-4 TRBV7-2 TGTGCCAGCAGCCCGAACAGGGGGCGAGGGGAAAAACTGTTTTTT CASSPNRGRGEKLFF
TRBD2 few TRBJ2-3 TRBV20-1 TGCAGTGCCGCTGGGGGGGGTACTACTAGCACAGATACGCAGTATTTT CSAAGGGTTSTDTQYF
. . TRBJ2-5 TRBV27 TGTGCCAGCAGTTTCCGACAGTCAGGGGAGACCCAGTACTTC CASSFRQSGETQYF
. . TRBJ1-1 TRBV19 TGTGCCAGTAAGCAGAACACTGAAGCTTTCTTT CASKQNTEAFF
TRBD1 . TRBJ1-3 TRBV19 TGTGCCAGTAGTACGGGGACAGCCTCTGGAAACACCATATATTTT CASSTGTASGNTIYF
. . TRBJ1-2 TRBV30 TGTGCCTGGAGTGTAACGGGGAATGGCTACACCTTC CAWSVTGNGYTF
TRBD1 . TRBJ1-5 TRBV6-1 TGTGCCAGTGGAGGGACAGCTCGTCAGCCCCAGCATTTT CASGGTARQPQHF
. few TRBJ1-2 TRBV19 TGTGCCAGTAGTATATACGAACAGATCTATGGCTACACCTTC CASSIYEQIYGYTF
. once TRBJ1-1 TRBV7-2 TGTGCCAGCAGCTTAGAAAGGGGGAGGACTGAAGCTTTCTTT CASSLERGRTEAFF
. . TRBJ1-1 TRBV30 TGTGCCTGGAGTCCGGGGGCAGGTGAAGCTTTCTTT CAWSPGAGEAFF
. . TRBJ2-2 TRBV7-3 TGTGCCAGCAGCAAAAGACTGATCGCGAACACCGGGGAGCTGTTTTTT CASSKRLIANTGELFF
. . TRBJ2-1 TRBV6-4 TGTGCCAGCAGTGACTCGGCGGTTCACAATGAGCAGTTCTTC CASSDSAVHNEQFF
. . TRBJ1-2 TRBV7-9 TGTGCCAGCAGCTCAGACAGCTATGGCTACACCTTC CASSSDSYGYTF
TRBD2 . TRBJ2-3 TRBV19 TGTGCCAGTAGTAAAATAGCGGGGGAGAGCACAGATACGCAGTATTTT CASSKIAGESTDTQYF
. few TRBJ1-2 TRBV6-1 TGTGCCAGCAGTGGACAGTTCCCAGCTAACTATGGCTACACCTTC CASSGQFPANYGYTF
TRBD1 . TRBJ2-7 TRBV27 TGTGCCAGCAGTTTGAACAGGGGAGAGCAGTACTTC CASSLNRGEQYF
. . TRBJ1-1 TRBV5-4 TGTGCCAGCTCGTACTGGACCGGGAACACTGAAGCTTTCTTT CASSYWTGNTEAFF
TRBD1 . TRBJ2-5 TRBV4-3 TGCGCCAGCAGCCAAGATCTTGACGGGACAGTCAAAGAGACCCAGTACTTC CASSQDLDGTVKETQYF
TRBD1 few TRBJ2-7 TRBV20-1 TGCAGTGCTAGACCCGGGACAGGGGCCTACGAGCAGTACTTC CSARPGTGAYEQYF
TRBD1 . TRBJ2-1 TRBV7-2 TGTGCCAGCAGCCGAGCCGGGACAGTATACAATGAGCAGTTCTTC CASSRAGTVYNEQFF
TRBD1 . TRBJ1-2 TRBV10-3 TGTGCCATCAGTGAGGGGGTAAGAGGACAGGGAAATGGCTACACCTTC CAISEGVRGQGNGYTF
. . TRBJ1-4 TRBV20-1 TGCAGTGCTCCCGGGGGGTTGGGAGAAAAACTGTTTTTT CSAPGGLGEKLFF